The 31 T cell receptor beta chains in this list originate from one sample, sequenced in a study of OX40 agonist ivuxolimab in advanced cancers. The method was immunoSEQ multiplex PCR; TCRdb's version includes in-frame clones alone and lacks a portion of them. The sample consists of around 100,000 clones, around 90% of them appearing once. The sequencing here drew on CD4+ or CD8+ T cells sorted from blood, taken in a trial of the OX40 agonist ivuxolimab. The receptors were sampled from an adult with an advanced solid tumor such as melanoma, head and neck, liver or kidney cancer.

The chain carries TRBV11-2 and TRBJ2-1; maybe TRBD2 (5 bases). The V end was cut by 5 bases, the J end by 4 bases, with 12 bases between. The CDR3 runs to 14 residues. Per the germline V gene, CDR1 is SGHAT and CDR2 is FQNNGV. The CDR3 is CASSPRTFYNEQFF. In nucleotides, the CDR3 is TGTGCCAGCAGCCCCCGGACTTTTTACAATGAGCAGTTCTTC. Drawing the rest from reference TRBV11-2 and TRBJ2-1, the complete variable domain is EAGVAQSPRYKIIEKRQSVAFWCNPISGHATLYWYQQILGQGPKLLIQFQNNGVVDDSQLPKDRFSAERLKGVDSTLKIQPAKLEDSAVYLCASSPRTFYNEQFFGPGTRLTVL.

The V gene is TRBV7-3, the J gene TRBJ1-1; D gene uncertain. V was shortened by 1 base and J by 6 bases, with 15 bases between the two germline ends. In germline, CDR1 is SGHTA, CDR2 FQGTGA. The CDR3 runs to 15 residues. The CDR3 here is CASSLREGAESEAFF. CDR3 bases: TGTGCCAGCAGCTTAAGGGAGGGTGCCGAATCTGAAGCTTTCTTT.

This clone was counted a few times. The chain has TRBV10-2 and TRBJ2-7; 8 bases agree with TRBD1. CDR1 is WSHSY and CDR2 is SAAADI in the germline V gene. The CDR3 spans 15 residues. The CDR3 nucleotides are TGCGCTTCACGGGTCACAGGGGGTCTCTCCTACGAGCAGTACTTC. Encoded protein: CASRVTGGLSYEQYF.

The gene calls are TRBV18 and TRBJ1-5; a weak D match, TRBD1 (6 bases). V lost 4 bases and J lost 1, with 17 bases in between. Germline V gene lookup returns CDR1 KGHSH and CDR2 LQKENI. This CDR3 has 17 residues. CDR3 residues: CASSQLGGGGSNQPQHF. CDR3 nucleotides: TGTGCCAGCTCACAATTGGGAGGGGGAGGAAGCAATCAGCCCCAGCATTTT.

The rearrangement links TRBV5-1 to TRBJ2-2; D unclear. V lost 4 bases, J lost 2 bases, and 3 bases lay in between. CDR1 and CDR2 from the germline V gene are SGHRS and YFSETQ. The CDR3 has 12 residues. This CDR3 reads CASSVNTGELFF. CDR3 DNA: TGCGCCAGCAGCGTTAACACCGGGGAGCTGTTTTTT.

The chain carries TRBV6-5 and TRBJ1-1; D is uncertain. Trimming removed 4 bases at V and 4 bases at J, with 4 bases between. The CDR3 length is 11 residues. In germline, CDR1 is MNHEY, CDR2 SVGAGI. The CDR3 nucleotides read TGTGCCAGCAGTTCTTTCACTGAAGCTTTCTTT. It codes for CASSSFTEAFF.

The rearrangement joins TRBV27 to TRBJ1-2; perhaps TRBD1 as D (5 bases). Trimming removed 6 bases at V and 4 bases at J, with 15 bases between. The CDR3 has 14 residues. Germline values: CDR1 MNHEY, CDR2 SMNVEV (reference sequence). The DNA of the CDR3 is TGTGCCAGCAGGAAGGGACTGGCCCTCTATGGCTACACCTTC. It codes for CASRKGLALYGYTF.

This clone is a singleton in its sample. This sequence joins TRBV13 and TRBJ2-1, with 14 bases matching TRBD2. CDR1 is PRHDT and CDR2 is FYEKMQ in the germline V gene (reference sequence). The CDR3 runs 17 residues. Trimming took 4 bases from V and 5 from J; bases not matched to a gene: 7. Written as DNA, the CDR3 is TGTGCCAGCAGCTCTTATACGGGACTAGCGGGGGACAATGAGCAGTTCTTC. Translating gives CASSSYTGLAGDNEQFF. The variable domain in full, with the rest retrieved from reference TRBV13 and TRBJ2-1, is AAGVIQSPRHLIKEKRETATLKCYPIPRHDTVYWYQQGPGQDPQFLISFYEKMQSDKGSIPDRFSAQQFSDYHSELNMSSLELGDSALYFCASSSYTGLAGDNEQFFGPGTRLTVL.

The chain's CDR3 is CASSRASGHSYEQYF. The CDR3 region has the DNA TGTGCCAGCAGTCGTGCTAGCGGCCACTCCTACGAGCAGTACTTC. The rearrangement joins TRBV27 to TRBJ2-7; 7 nucleotides agree with TRBD2. This CDR3 contains 15 residues. The germline gives CDR1 MNHEY, CDR2 SMNVEV (reference sequence). V shed 5 bases, J shed 0 bases, and the junction held 7 bases outside the gene matches.

The CDR3 region is CASSRTGVGTDTQYF. The CDR3 DNA reads as TGTGCCAGCAGCCGCACAGGGGTCGGCACAGATACGCAGTATTTT. The V and J genes are TRBV5-4 and TRBJ2-3; 7 bases match TRBD1. This CDR3 comprises 15 residues. Per the germline V gene, CDR1 is SGHNT and CDR2 is YYREEE (reference sequence). Losses at the gene ends were 4 bases for V and 1 base for J; bases not matched to a gene: 6.

This sequence joins TRBV27 and TRBJ1-2; D perhaps matches TRBD1 (6 bases). Germline V gene sequence: CDR1 MNHEY, CDR2 SMNVEV (reference sequence). V was pared by 6 bases and J by 4 bases, with 18 bases between. The CDR3 spans 15 residues. The CDR3 spells CASSQDSPGIYGYTF. The CDR3 region has the DNA TGTGCCAGCAGCCAGGACAGCCCGGGAATCTATGGCTACACCTTC.

The rearrangement links TRBV11-2 to TRBJ1-2, with D perhaps TRBD1 (6 bases). This CDR3 spans 12 amino acids. Germline assignment: CDR1 SGHAT and CDR2 FQNNGV. Trimming left V 4 bases short and J 4 bases short, with 7 bases between. CDR3 residues: CASSSDSYGYTF. The CDR3 nucleotides are TGTGCCAGCAGCTCGGACAGCTATGGCTACACCTTC.

This clone was observed a handful of times. At one end, the junction sequence differs from germline, possibly due to a read error. This chain connects TRBV19 to TRBJ1-4; the D gene is possibly TRBD1 (5 bases). The CDR3 sequence is 11 residues long. CDR1 LNHDA and CDR2 SQIVND come from the germline V gene (reference sequence). The CDR3 coding sequence is TGTGCCAGCGGCCCCGGGACCCCTAGCCGATTT. This gives the protein CASGPGTPSRF.

The J gene is TRBJ2-3, the V gene TRBV5-1; perhaps TRBD1 as D (5 bases). Germline CDR1 is SGHRS and CDR2 is YFSETQ. This CDR3 comprises 14 residues. Trimming pared 6 bases from V and 4 bases from J, leaving 15 bases between. The CDR3 loop is CASTAQAVADTQYF. CDR3 DNA: TGCGCCAGCACGGCACAGGCGGTAGCAGATACGCAGTATTTT.

The chain couples TRBV2 to TRBJ2-3; D is unresolved. The V end was cut by 4 bases, the J end by 7 bases, with 9 bases between. This CDR3 is 12 amino acids long. The germline V gene has CDR1 SNHLY and CDR2 FYNNEI. This chain's CDR3 is CASSADGNTQYF. The CDR3 DNA reads TGTGCCAGCAGTGCGGACGGTAATACGCAGTATTTT.

The chain employs TRBV29-1 and TRBJ2-5; possibly TRBD2 for D (6 bases). Trimming took 7 bases from V and 5 from J, leaving 17 bases between them. CDR1 and CDR2 (germline): SQVTM, ANQGSEA. The CDR3 length is 13 residues. The CDR3 loop reads CSAGTYLMETQYF. The CDR3 DNA reads as TGCAGCGCCGGGACTTACCTGATGGAGACCCAGTACTTC.

The CDR3 DNA reads TGTGCCAGCAGCAGACAGGGGGGAGATTCACCCCTCCACTTT. Translation gives CASSRQGGDSPLHF. The chain is built from TRBV27 and TRBJ1-6; 9 positions agree with TRBD1. The CDR3 covers 14 residues. Trimming cost V 6 bases and J 8 bases; bases outside gene matches: 5. Germline V gives CDR1 MNHEY, CDR2 SMNVEV (reference sequence).

The CDR3 is CASSAGGGPYNEQFF. The CDR3, as DNA: TGCGCCAGCAGCGCCGGAGGGGGACCTTACAATGAGCAGTTCTTC. V is TRBV10-1 and J is TRBJ2-1, with D perhaps assigned TRBD1 or TRBD2 (6 bases each). Trimming left V 6 bases short and J 4 bases short, with 16 bases between. The CDR3 totals 15 residues. Looked up from germline, CDR1 is WNHNN and CDR2 is SYGVQD (reference sequence).

V usage is TRBV5-1 and J usage is TRBJ1-4; D ambiguous. Looked up from germline, CDR1 is SGHRS and CDR2 is YFSETQ. V dropped 0 bases and J dropped 5 bases, with 5 bases sitting between them. This CDR3 comprises 13 residues. CDR3 residues: CASSLVANEKLFF. The CDR3 DNA reads TGCGCCAGCAGCTTGGTGGCGAATGAAAAACTGTTTTTT.

J is TRBJ1-3 and V is TRBV14; D may be TRBD1 (5 bases). Trimming left V 4 bases short and J 4 bases short, with 14 bases between. The CDR3 covers 15 residues. Germline V gene sequence: CDR1 SGHDN, CDR2 FVKESK. The CDR3 DNA sequence: TGTGCCAGCAGCCCTATTGACAGTCCAGGAAACACCATATATTTT. This translates into CASSPIDSPGNTIYF. The full variable domain, completed using reference TRBV14 and TRBJ1-3, is EAGVTQFPSHSVIEKGQTVTLRCDPISGHDNLYWYRRVMGKEIKFLLHFVKESKQDESGMPNNRFLAERTGGTYSTLKVQPAELEDSGVYFCASSPIDSPGNTIYFGEGSWLTVV.

This clone was seen more than once but under ten times. The gene calls are TRBV30 and TRBJ1-5; no definite D call. CDR3 size: 13 residues. CDR1 and CDR2 from the germline V gene are GTSNPN and SVGIG (reference sequence). V was cut by 1 base and J by 5 bases, with 9 bases left in between. The CDR3 sequence: CAWSGGTDQPQHF. The CDR3 nucleotides are TGTGCCTGGAGTGGGGGTACGGATCAGCCCCAGCATTTT.

The chain carries TRBV18 and TRBJ2-7; tentatively, D is TRBD1 (6 bases). Germline V gene lookup returns CDR1 KGHSH and CDR2 LQKENI. Trimming stripped 6 bases from V and 3 bases from J, with 15 bases between. The CDR3 sequence is 14 residues long. The CDR3 coding sequence is TGTGCCAGCTCGCGAACGGACAGCTACTACGAGCAGTACTTC. Translation gives CASSRTDSYYEQYF. The full variable domain, with the rest looked up from reference TRBV18 and TRBJ2-7, is NAGVMQNPRHLVRRRGQEARLRCSPMKGHSHVYWYRQLPEEGLKFMVYLQKENIIDESGMPKERFSAEFPKEGPSILRIQQVVRGDSAAYFCASSRTDSYYEQYFGPGTRLTVT.

The rearrangement uses TRBV6-1 and TRBJ2-2; D unresolved. The CDR3 runs 12 residues. Germline CDR1 reads MNHNS; CDR2 reads SASEGT. The ends were cut back, 6 bases at V and 7 bases at J, with 9 bases in the middle. The chain's CDR3 is CASSRPVGELFF. CDR3 DNA sequence: TGTGCCAGCAGCCGGCCCGTCGGGGAGCTGTTTTTT.

This clone was counted between two and nine times. The CDR3 coding sequence is TGTGCCAGCCGGGAGACGGATCAGCCCCAGCATTTT. Translation gives CASRETDQPQHF. The rearrangement uses TRBV11-2 and TRBJ1-5; D remains unclear. Germline CDR1 and CDR2: SGHAT and FQNNGV. This CDR3 comprises 12 residues. V shed 8 bases and J shed 5 bases, with 10 bases lying between them.

The chain combines TRBV7-3 with TRBJ2-3; the D gene could be TRBD1 or TRBD2 (5 bases each). Germline assignment: CDR1 SGHTA and CDR2 FQGTGA. V lost 1 base and J lost 4, with 15 bases in between. This CDR3 spans 16 amino acids. In nucleotides, the CDR3 is TGTGCCAGCAGCTTAAGACACGGGGCCCCCCCAGATACGCAGTATTTT. Its protein product is CASSLRHGAPPDTQYF. Full variable domain (rest looked up from reference TRBV7-3 and TRBJ2-3): GAGVSQTPSNKVTEKGKYVELRCDPISGHTALYWYRQSLGQGPEFLIYFQGTGAADDSGLPNDRFFAVRPEGSVSTLKIQRTERGDSAVYLCASSLRHGAPPDTQYFGPGTRLTVL.

The J gene is TRBJ2-7, the V gene TRBV27; D is ambiguous. Trimming pared 1 base from V and 0 bases from J, leaving 10 bases between. The germline V gene encodes CDR1 MNHEY and CDR2 SMNVEV (reference sequence). The CDR3 has 15 residues. The CDR3: CASSLYGIGSYEQYF. For the CDR3, the DNA is TGTGCCAGCAGTTTATATGGGATTGGCTCCTACGAGCAGTACTTC.

The J gene is TRBJ1-5, the V gene TRBV27; D is undetermined. The CDR3 is 13 amino acids. Germline V CDR1 and CDR2: MNHEY, SMNVEV (reference sequence). The germline V and J ends were trimmed by 4 bases and 4 bases, with 8 bases remaining between them. The CDR3: CASSSNSNQPQHF. The CDR3 coding sequence is TGTGCCAGCAGTTCAAACTCAAATCAGCCCCAGCATTTT.

The gene calls are TRBV5-4 and TRBJ1-2; the D gene is possibly TRBD1 (6 bases). The germline gives CDR1 SGHNT, CDR2 YYREEE (reference sequence). The CDR3 loop spans 14 amino acids. The V gene lost 2 bases and the J gene lost 4 bases, with 12 bases spanning the gap. This CDR3 reads CASSFTGTFYGYTF. CDR3 DNA: TGTGCCAGCAGCTTTACAGGGACATTCTATGGCTACACCTTC.

The CDR3 is CASSLADVGQASSGNTIYF. CDR3 bases: TGCGCCAGCAGCTTGGCCGACGTGGGACAGGCCAGCTCTGGAAACACCATATATTTT. This chain joins TRBV5-1 and TRBJ1-3; 8 nucleotides agree with TRBD1. Unmatched junction bases numbered 11, after V lost 0 bases and J lost 0 bases. The CDR3 runs 19 residues. Germline V gene sequence: CDR1 SGHRS, CDR2 YFSETQ.

The chain has TRBV19 and TRBJ1-1; tentatively, D is TRBD1 (6 bases). CDR3 length: 14 residues. The germline CDR1 and CDR2 sequences are LNHDA and SQIVND (reference sequence). Deletions cut 4 bases from V and 5 bases from J, with 14 bases between. CDR3 residues: CASSTQGIWTEAFF. The DNA of the CDR3 is TGTGCCAGTAGTACACAGGGAATTTGGACTGAAGCTTTCTTT.

The chain recombines TRBV28 with TRBJ2-7; 9 nucleotides agree with TRBD1. The CDR3 is 14 amino acids. Germline CDR1 MDHEN, CDR2 SYDVKM. V trimming: 2 bases; J trimming: 10 bases; junction bases outside the gene matches: 9. The CDR3 DNA reads TGTGCCAGCAGTTTAACAGGGGGCCGACTAACCCAGTACTTC. Protein sequence: CASSLTGGRLTQYF.